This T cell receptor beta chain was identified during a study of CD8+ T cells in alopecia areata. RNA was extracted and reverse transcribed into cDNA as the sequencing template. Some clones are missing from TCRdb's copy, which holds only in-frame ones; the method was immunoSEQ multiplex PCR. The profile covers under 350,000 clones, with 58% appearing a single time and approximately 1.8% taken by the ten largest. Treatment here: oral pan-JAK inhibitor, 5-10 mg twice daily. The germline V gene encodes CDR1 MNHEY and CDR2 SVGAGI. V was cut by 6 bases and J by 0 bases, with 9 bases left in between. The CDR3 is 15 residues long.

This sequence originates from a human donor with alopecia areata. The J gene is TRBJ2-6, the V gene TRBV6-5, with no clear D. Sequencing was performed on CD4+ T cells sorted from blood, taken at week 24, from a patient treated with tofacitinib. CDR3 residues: CASSRSHSGANVLTF. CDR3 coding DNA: TGTGCCAGCAGCCGATCCCACTCTGGGGCCAACGTCCTGACTTTC.